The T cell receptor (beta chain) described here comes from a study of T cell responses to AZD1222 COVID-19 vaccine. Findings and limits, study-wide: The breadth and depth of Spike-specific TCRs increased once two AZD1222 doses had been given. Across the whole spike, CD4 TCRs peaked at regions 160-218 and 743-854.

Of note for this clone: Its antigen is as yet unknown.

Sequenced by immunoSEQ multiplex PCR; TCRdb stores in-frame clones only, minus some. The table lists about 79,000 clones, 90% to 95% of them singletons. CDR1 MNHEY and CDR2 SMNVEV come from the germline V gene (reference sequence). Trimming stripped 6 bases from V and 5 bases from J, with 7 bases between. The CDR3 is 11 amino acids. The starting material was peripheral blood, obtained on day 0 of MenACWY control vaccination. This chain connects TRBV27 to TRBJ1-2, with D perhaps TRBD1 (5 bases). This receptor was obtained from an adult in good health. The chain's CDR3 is CASSGGYGYTF. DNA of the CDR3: TGTGCCAGCAGCGGGGGTTATGGCTACACCTTC.